This T cell receptor beta chain was documented in a study of blood T cell repertoires in COVID-19. Looking at the study overall: The United States, Italy and Spain supplied acute and convalescent COVID-19 samples. Nucleic acid was either cDNA or gDNA, and it came from T cells, B-cell-depleted T cells, or PBMCs.

Methods used by the authors: Quantification of nucleated cells was approximated via reference gene primer amplification. The method was immunoSEQ multiplex PCR; TCRdb's version includes in-frame clones alone and lacks a portion of them. V and J calls and clone size come straight from that table; D and trimming were deduced from the DNA. The sample has 210,000 or so clones; 92% are singletons. The CDR3 sequence is 14 residues long. After removal of 1 base from V and 5 bases from J, the junction contained 5 bases not matched to a gene. CDR1 SGHNT and CDR2 YYREEE come from the germline V gene (reference sequence).

The rearrangement uses TRBV5-4 and TRBJ2-5; 7 bases are shared with TRBD1. This sequence was found in a man aged 30 to 45 with acute or convalescent COVID-19. The sequenced material came from peripheral blood. CDR3 amino acids: CASSLLQQGETQYF. The CDR3 coding sequence is TGTGCCAGCAGCTTGCTACAACAGGGGGAGACCCAGTACTTC.